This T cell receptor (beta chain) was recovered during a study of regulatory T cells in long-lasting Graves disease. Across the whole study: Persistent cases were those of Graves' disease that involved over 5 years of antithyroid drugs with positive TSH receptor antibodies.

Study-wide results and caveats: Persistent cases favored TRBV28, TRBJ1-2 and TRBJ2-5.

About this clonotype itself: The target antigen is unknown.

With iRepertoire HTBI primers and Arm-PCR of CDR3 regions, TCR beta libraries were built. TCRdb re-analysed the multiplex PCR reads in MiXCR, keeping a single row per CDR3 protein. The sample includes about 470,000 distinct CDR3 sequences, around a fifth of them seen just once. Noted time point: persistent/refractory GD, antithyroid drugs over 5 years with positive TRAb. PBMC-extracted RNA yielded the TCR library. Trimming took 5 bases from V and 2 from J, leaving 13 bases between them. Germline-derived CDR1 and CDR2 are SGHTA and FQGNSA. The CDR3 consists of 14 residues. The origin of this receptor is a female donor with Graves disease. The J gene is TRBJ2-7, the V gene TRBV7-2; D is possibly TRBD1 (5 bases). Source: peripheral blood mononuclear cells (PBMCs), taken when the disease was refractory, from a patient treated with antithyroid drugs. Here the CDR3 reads CASSRTTGPYEQYF. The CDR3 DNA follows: TGTGCCAGCAGCCGGACCACAGGACCCTACGAGCAGTACTTC.